These T cell receptor beta chains were read from a single sample in a study of spatial heterogeneity in lung cancer. TCRdb reprocessed the 5' RACE reads with MiXCR, giving one entry per CDR3 protein. The table has roughly 80,000 distinct CDR3 sequences, over 9.5% seen once. Source: PBMCs, taken at surgery. The receptors here all came from a male donor with early-stage non-small cell lung cancer. Both conserved end residues are part of each CDR3. D genes are given only for firm matches. Where a row states a size, it is once, few, many or the class of an expanded clone; other rows omit it.

D,J,V,size,CDR3,DNA
.,TRBJ2-5,TRBV3-1,.,CASSQDRTDGETQYF,TGTGCCAGCAGCCAAGATCGGACAGACGGGGAGACCCAGTACTTC
.,TRBJ1-4,TRBV29-1,few,CSVEGGGEKLFF,TGCAGCGTTGAAGGGGGCGGTGAAAAACTGTTTTTT
.,TRBJ1-2,TRBV7-3,.,CASSLEGGTNYGYTF,TGTGCCAGCAGCCTAGAGGGGGGGACTAACTATGGCTACACCTTC
.,TRBJ2-7,TRBV11-2,few,CASSPLSGVYEQYF,TGTGCCAGCAGCCCCCTGTCTGGCGTGTACGAGCAGTACTTC
TRBD1,TRBJ2-1,TRBV7-9,few,CASSSWDRGWDEQFF,TGTGCCAGCAGCTCTTGGGACAGGGGTTGGGATGAGCAGTTCTTC
.,TRBJ2-7,TRBV7-2,few,CASSPDGGLSYEQYF,TGTGCCAGCAGCCCAGATGGGGGGCTGTCCTACGAGCAGTACTTC
TRBD2,TRBJ2-1,TRBV20-1,.,CSAREREGMNEQFF,TGCAGTGCTAGAGAGCGGGAGGGTATGAATGAGCAGTTCTTC
TRBD2,TRBJ2-5,TRBV11-1,.,CASSLAAGGEETQYF,TGTGCCAGCAGCTTAGCAGCGGGAGGGGAAGAGACCCAGTACTTC
TRBD1,TRBJ2-1,TRBV7-2,many,CASSLRTGADEQFF,TGTGCCAGCAGCTTAAGGACAGGGGCTGATGAGCAGTTCTTC
TRBD1,TRBJ2-7,TRBV29-1,.,CSVEDISDRGYEQYF,TGCAGCGTTGAAGATATTTCGGACAGGGGCTACGAGCAGTACTTC
.,TRBJ1-5,TRBV2,.,CASSEGRGGGQPQHF,TGTGCCAGCAGTGAGGGCCGGGGGGGCGGTCAGCCCCAGCATTTT
.,TRBJ1-4,TRBV20-1,.,CSASETNEKLFF,TGCAGTGCTTCTGAAACTAATGAAAAACTGTTTTTT
.,TRBJ1-5,TRBV2,many,CASSMQASNQPQHF,TGTGCCAGCAGTATGCAGGCTAGCAATCAGCCCCAGCATTTT
TRBD2,TRBJ2-3,TRBV3-1,few,CASSQADGGAGDTQYF,TGTGCCAGCAGCCAAGCGGACGGGGGGGCCGGAGATACGCAGTATTTT
TRBD2,TRBJ2-7,TRBV12-5,.,CASRVGGDYEQYF,TGTGCTTCCCGGGTCGGGGGGGACTACGAGCAGTACTTC